This T cell receptor beta chain was sequenced in a study of blood T cell repertoires in COVID-19. At the level of the study: COVID-19 samples collected from the United States, Italy and Spain covered acute and convalescent phases.

Per the study methods: Quantification of nucleated cells was approximated via reference gene primer amplification. The method was immunoSEQ multiplex PCR; TCRdb's version includes in-frame clones alone and lacks a portion of them. V and J calls and clone size are as listed in that table; D and trimming were resolved from the DNA. The sample lists a few hundred thousand clones; under 85% were seen once. Germline V gene lookup returns CDR1 KGHSH and CDR2 LQKENI. The V gene end was trimmed by 6 bases and the J gene end by 5 bases; junction bases not matched to a gene: 10. This CDR3 has 16 amino acids. The receptor was isolated from a human donor with COVID-19, enrolled during active disease. The donor label of this sample is uncertain. V and J are TRBV18 and TRBJ2-1, with 10 bases lining up with TRBD2. Input material: peripheral blood. In DNA form, the CDR3 reads TGTGCCAGCTCGCTAGCAGGACTAGCGGAGCACAATGAGCAGTTCTTC. Its protein product is CASSLAGLAEHNEQFF. Drawing the rest from reference TRBV18 and TRBJ2-1, the complete variable domain is NAGVMQNPRHLVRRRGQEARLRCSPMKGHSHVYWYRQLPEEGLKFMVYLQKENIIDESGMPKERFSAEFPKEGPSILRIQQVVRGDSAAYFCASSLAGLAEHNEQFFGPGTRLTVL.